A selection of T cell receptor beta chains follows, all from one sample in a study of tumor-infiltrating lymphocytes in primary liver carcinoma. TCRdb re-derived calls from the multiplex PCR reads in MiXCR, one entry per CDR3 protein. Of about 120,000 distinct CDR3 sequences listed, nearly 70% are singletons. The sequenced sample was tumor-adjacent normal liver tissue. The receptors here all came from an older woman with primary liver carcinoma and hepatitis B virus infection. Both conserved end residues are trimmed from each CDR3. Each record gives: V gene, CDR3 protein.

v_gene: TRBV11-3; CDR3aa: ASSPRQGSSKDTQY
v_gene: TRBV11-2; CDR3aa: ASSVTTGYFRTEAF
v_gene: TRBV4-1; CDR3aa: ASSSQGLSSGDMQY
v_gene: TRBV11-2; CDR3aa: ARSSQRASGLTYKQY
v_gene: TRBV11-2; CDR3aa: ATSLVQGTYEQY
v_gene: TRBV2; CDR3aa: TSRGSGFYEQY
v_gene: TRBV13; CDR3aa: ASSKGGVLNTEAF
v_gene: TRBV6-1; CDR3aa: ASRRTSGSVDTGQLF
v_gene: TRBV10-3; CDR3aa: VISESTWRSRDTQY
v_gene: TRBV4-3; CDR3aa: ASSQEGLAGGPTDTQY
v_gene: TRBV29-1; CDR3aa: SGLGLTRKPVSTDTQY
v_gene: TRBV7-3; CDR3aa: VSSFGGGELF
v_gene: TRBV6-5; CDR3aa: ASRYGQNTWELF
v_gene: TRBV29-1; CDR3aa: SVSGRPYGYT
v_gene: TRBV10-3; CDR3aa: AISLAGRSYNEQF
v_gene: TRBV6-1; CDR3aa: ASSEAAGRGASLGRYEQY
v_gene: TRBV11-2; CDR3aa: ASSQFPDGMNTEAF